This T cell receptor beta chain was profiled in a study of T cells in Graves' hyperthyroidism and ophthalmopathy (dated by TCRdb to between 2019 and 2020). With respect to the entire study: Peripheral blood samples were taken at the time of initial diagnosis, prior to any treatment. Whether ophthalmopathy could be predicted prospectively was tested in an independent validation cohort made up of 18 to 20 hyperthyroidism patients plus 17 patients who later progressed to ophthalmopathy. TCR V-J signatures able to tell the groups apart were searched for in a discovery cohort of around 95 patients, of whom roughly 42 had Graves' ophthalmopathy and 57 had stable Graves' hyperthyroidism. Thyroid tissue and blood T-cell repertoires from roughly 6 Graves' hyperthyroidism patients were also compared in the study. After sampling, hyperthyroidism patients received methimazole starting at 30 mg daily, and ophthalmopathy patients received high-dose intravenous methylprednisolone. The 100 or so discovery patients were randomly split 7:3 into training and test sets. The paper describes TCR Vbeta CDR3 sequencing of around 140 peripheral blood samples, made up of approximately 40 ophthalmopathy patients, some 76 hyperthyroidism patients and roughly 17 progressor patients. General conclusions and limits of the study: During validation, the model predicted progression to ophthalmopathy a median of around 7 months ahead of onset, with around 70% sensitivity and more than 72% specificity. A model built on a 13 V-J signature distinguished ophthalmopathy from stable hyperthyroidism, reaching 85% to 90% sensitivity and around 81% specificity in cross-validation and 80%/75% in testing. Most expanded thyroid clonotypes (frequency above 0.001) were also found in blood, which suggests that blood repertoires may mirror thyroid immune responses. Sample size was not statistically predetermined, and blinding of investigators to group allocation was not performed.

Amplification of TCR beta CDR3 regions was carried out from RNA transcripts. For the first round of RT-PCR on the TCR CDR3, the HTBI primer set was used together with the Qiagen OneStep RT-PCR kit. Libraries were constructed in a second round of multiplex PCR, after which size selection and purification were carried out. Paired-end sequencing of the libraries was performed with 100 bp reads on an Illumina HiSeq2000. In the original analysis: SOAPnuke was used to process the raw data, removing reads that contained adapters or uncalled bases, had a mean Phred below 15, or lacked an exact match to the constant primer or identifier. High-quality paired reads were merged with COPE v1.2.5, and unique nucleotide sequences were defined as clonotypes. MiTCR v1.1 was used to align the clonotypes against IMGT TRBV, TRBD and TRBJ reference segments. The analysis was restricted to V-J combinations with a frequency above 0.0001, which together covered just over 98% of the repertoires. The TCS score was defined as the ratio of F50 (clonal expansion) to E x V (chaos), calculated using BLOSUM62-based TCRdist between CDR3 peptides within each V-J. Welch's t-statistics and random forest reduced fewer than 550 V-J features to 13, which were used in a naive Bayes classifier (R e1071). TCRdb trimmed public reads at Q25 via fastp, called clones via MiXCR and kept in-frame beta chains. Under each unique CDR3 protein, matching rows form one entry showing the most common genes and DNA. These V and J calls originate from TCRdb's pipeline instead of the authors' own analysis. Counted in this sample were fewer than 750,000 distinct CDR3 sequences; about 14% of them appeared once. Clones ranked in the top ten supply roughly an eighth of the sample.

Moderately to severely active disease, a Clinical Activity Score of at least 3, a NOSPECS grade of at least 4, and a duration under 3 months were present in ophthalmopathy patients. The study excluded patients with uncontrolled infections, other autoimmune diseases, pregnancy or lactation. Diagnoses relied on clinical symptoms, serum thyroxine and TRAb, thyroid ultrasound and orbital computed tomography. PBMCs were separated from roughly 10 ml of fresh peripheral blood using Ficoll-Paque density gradient centrifugation. Total RNA was extracted using Trizol reagent, and RNA quality was assessed on an Agilent 2100 Bioanalyzer. As regards this clonotype: The antigen this receptor binds is unknown. No quality values exist for individual bases; no much larger clone is one base distant.

CDR1 DFQATT and CDR2 SNEGSKA were looked up in the germline V gene (reference sequence). Trimming accounts for 5 bases at V and 6 bases at J, while the number of junction bases matched to no gene is 9. Counted from cysteine to phenylalanine, this CDR3 has 13 amino acids. Only the CDR3 DNA is retained, 39 bases long and in frame from the first base. The receptor chain draws on TRBV20-1 and TRBJ2-7; 8 bases in the junction line up with TRBD1. The TCR was taken from a woman aged 45-59 years with Graves' ophthalmopathy. Sequenced sample: blood. The DNA sequence is given as TGCAGTGCTCCCAGGGGGCTCTCTTCCGAGCAGTACTTC. Translation gives CSAPRGLSSEQYF.